The 29 T cell receptor beta chains reported below all come from one sample, sequenced in a study of blood T cell repertoires in COVID-19. TCRdb keeps only in-frame clones here, not all; method: immunoSEQ multiplex PCR. The sample shows 100,000 to 150,000 clones, 80% of them seen only once. Input material: peripheral blood. The origin of the receptors is a human donor in a cohort sampled during active COVID-19.

This clone has a single count. The chain is built from TRBV5-1 and TRBJ2-5; 7 bases agree with TRBD1. After removal of 4 bases from V and 5 bases from J, the junction contained 11 bases not matched to a gene. The germline gives CDR1 SGHRS, CDR2 YFSETQ. The length of the CDR3 is 15 residues. CDR3 region: CASSAADRVLETQYF. The CDR3 coding sequence is TGCGCCAGCAGCGCCGCCGACAGGGTACTGGAGACCCAGTACTTC. Full variable domain (missing parts from reference TRBV5-1 and TRBJ2-5): KAGVTQTPRYLIKTRGQQVTLSCSPISGHRSVSWYQQTPGQGLQFLFEYFSETQRNKGNFPGRFSGRQFSNSRSEMNVSTLELGDSALYLCASSAADRVLETQYFGPGTRLLVL.

The chain has TRBV4-1 and TRBJ2-7, with TRBD2 as a possible D gene (5 bases). Germline V lookup: CDR1 MGHRA, CDR2 YSYEKL. Trimming shortened V by 0 bases and J by 6 bases, and 9 bases separated the two germline ends. The CDR3 is 13 amino acids. The CDR3 DNA sequence: TGCGCCAGCAGCCAAGAGAGGGTTACCGAGCAGTACTTC. Translated, it gives CASSQERVTEQYF.

The gene calls are TRBV7-2 and TRBJ1-1, with a possible D match to TRBD1 (6 bases). CDR3 length: 15 amino acids. Germline V lookup: CDR1 SGHTA, CDR2 FQGNSA. Trimming removed 1 base from V and 1 base from J, with 10 bases in between. The CDR3 coding sequence is TGTGCCAGCAGCTTAGACGCCAGGGGGAACACTGAAGCTTTCTTT. Its protein is CASSLDARGNTEAFF.

The chain is built from TRBV9 and TRBJ1-1; 7 bases are shared with TRBD1. V trimming: 2 bases; J trimming: 3 bases; junction bases outside the gene matches: 4. The CDR3 length is 14 residues. Per the germline V gene, CDR1 is SGDLS and CDR2 is YYNGEE. CDR3: CASSVRGQDTEAFF. For the CDR3, the DNA is TGTGCCAGCAGCGTTAGGGGGCAGGACACTGAAGCTTTCTTT.

V usage is TRBV5-4 and J usage is TRBJ2-7; weak D call: TRBD1 (6 bases). The CDR3 is made up of 15 amino acids. Looked up from germline, CDR1 is SGHNT and CDR2 is YYREEE (reference sequence). The V end was cut by 3 bases, the J end by 4 bases, with 17 bases between. The CDR3 DNA reads TGTGCCAGCAGCTCCAACCCCGGGACACAGTACGAGCAGTACTTC. Protein: CASSSNPGTQYEQYF.

J is TRBJ1-1 and V is TRBV3-1 (or the pseudogene TRBV3-2), with D possibly matching TRBD1 (6 bases). V dropped 5 bases and J dropped 4 bases, with 14 bases sitting between them. This CDR3 spans 14 amino acids. CDR1 is LGHDT and CDR2 is YNNKEL in the germline V gene (reference sequence). For the CDR3, the DNA is TGTGCCAGCAGCTACAGGGCGGGGGGCACTGAAGCTTTCTTT. Translating gives CASSYRAGGTEAFF.

This clone appeared once. This chain uses TRBV28 with TRBJ2-3, with 16 nucleotides matching TRBD2. CDR3 size: 16 residues. Germline CDR1 MDHEN, CDR2 SYDVKM. Germline trimming cut 5 bases from V and 6 bases from J; bases unmatched to any gene: 5. Here the CDR3 DNA reads TGTGCCAGCAGTCCGGGACTAGCGGGGGGGCTGGATACGCAGTATTTT. Translated: CASSPGLAGGLDTQYF.

The chain combines TRBV5-4 with TRBJ1-2, with D tentatively TRBD1 (6 bases). Germline CDR1 is SGHNT and CDR2 is YYREEE (reference sequence). This CDR3 spans 14 amino acids. V was shortened by 0 bases and J by 8 bases, with 14 bases between the two germline ends. The CDR3 is CASSLEQGVGGYTF. CDR3 bases: TGTGCCAGCAGCTTGGAACAGGGCGTAGGCGGCTACACCTTC.

The chain combines TRBV10-3 with TRBJ1-1; 11 bases are shared with TRBD1. The CDR3 is 15 residues long. V dropped 7 bases and J dropped 1; count of bases not matched to a gene: 5. Per the germline V gene, CDR1 is ENHRY and CDR2 is SYGVKD. The CDR3 DNA is TGTGCCATCAAGCGGGACAGGGGGGGGAACACTGAAGCTTTCTTT. It yields the protein CAIKRDRGGNTEAFF.

J is TRBJ2-1 and V is TRBV6-4; TRBD2 matches at 9 bases. With V trimmed by 3 bases and J by 4 bases, 4 bases remained unmatched. The CDR3 consists of 15 residues. Germline V gene lookup returns CDR1 MRHNA and CDR2 SNTAGT. The CDR3, as DNA: TGTGCCAGCAGTGAACAAAGCGGGAGGTACAATGAGCAGTTCTTC. Protein product: CASSEQSGRYNEQFF.

A single count supports this clone. The chain uses TRBV29-1 and TRBJ2-1; D is ambiguous. Germline V CDR1 and CDR2: SQVTM, ANQGSEA. Trimming removed 4 bases at V and 12 bases at J, with 16 bases between. The CDR3 covers 12 residues. This chain's CDR3 is CSVAIGSGVQFF. The CDR3, as DNA: TGCAGCGTTGCTATCGGGTCTGGTGTGCAGTTCTTC.

This chain uses TRBV5-5 with TRBJ1-1, with 8 bases that match TRBD1. V trimming: 4 bases; J trimming: 3 bases; junction bases outside the gene matches: 11. The CDR3 totals 16 residues. CDR1 is SGHKS, CDR2 YYEKEE, per germline (reference sequence). This chain's CDR3 is CASSPYYRGGDTEAFF. The CDR3 region has the DNA TGTGCCAGCAGCCCCTACTACAGGGGGGGGGACACTGAAGCTTTCTTT. The full variable domain, with the rest looked up from reference TRBV5-5 and TRBJ1-1, is DAGVTQSPTHLIKTRGQQVTLRCSPISGHKSVSWYQQVLGQGPQFIFQYYEKEERGRGNFPDRFSARQFPNYSSELNVNALLLGDSALYLCASSPYYRGGDTEAFFGQGTRLTVV.

This chain joins TRBV5-1 and TRBJ1-4, with TRBD1 matching over 8 bases. The CDR3 contains 15 residues. Germline values: CDR1 SGHRS, CDR2 YFSETQ. J gave up 5 bases and V 4 bases, and 7 bases lay outside the gene matches. CDR3 bases: TGCGCCAGCAGCACCGGACAGGGTACCAATGAAAAACTGTTTTTT. Protein sequence: CASSTGQGTNEKLFF. The whole variable domain, filled in from reference TRBV5-1 and TRBJ1-4, reads KAGVTQTPRYLIKTRGQQVTLSCSPISGHRSVSWYQQTPGQGLQFLFEYFSETQRNKGNFPGRFSGRQFSNSRSEMNVSTLELGDSALYLCASSTGQGTNEKLFFGSGTQLSVL.

This chain links TRBV6-5 with TRBJ2-7; the D gene is possibly TRBD2 (5 bases). Germline V CDR1 and CDR2: MNHEY, SVGAGI. V dropped 4 bases and J dropped 0 bases, with 13 bases sitting between them. The CDR3 loop spans 15 amino acids. CDR3 loop: CASSWRQRSSYEQYF. Written as DNA, the CDR3 is TGTGCCAGCAGTTGGCGGCAGCGGAGCTCCTACGAGCAGTACTTC.

This sequence joins TRBV9 and TRBJ2-7; a possible D gene is TRBD1 (6 bases). The CDR3 sequence is 14 residues long. Trimming left V 1 base short and J 5 bases short, with 13 bases between. Germline V gives CDR1 SGDLS, CDR2 YYNGEE. In nucleotides, the CDR3 is TGTGCCAGCAGCGTAACAGGGCTCTTTGACGAGCAGTACTTC. Residues: CASSVTGLFDEQYF.

This clone has a single count. The rearrangement uses TRBV5-5 and TRBJ2-7; D is possibly TRBD1 (6 bases). The CDR3 sequence is 16 residues long. Trimming left V 0 bases short and J 4 bases short, with 17 bases between. CDR1 is SGHKS and CDR2 is YYEKEE in the germline V gene (reference sequence). The CDR3, as DNA: TGTGCCAGCAGCTTGGGTCGTGGGCAGGGGTGGTACGAGCAGTACTTC. It yields the protein CASSLGRGQGWYEQYF.

A single count supports this clone. The chain links TRBV28 to TRBJ2-1; the match to TRBD2 covers 8 bases. Trimming cost V 9 bases and J 5 bases; bases outside gene matches: 9. CDR3 length equals 14 residues. CDR1 and CDR2 (germline): MDHEN, SYDVKM. Here the CDR3 DNA reads TGTGCCAGTACAAGGCTAGCGGGTAACAATGAGCAGTTCTTC. Protein: CASTRLAGNNEQFF.

The CDR3 spells CASSSRGGREKLFF. CDR3 in DNA: TGTGCCAGCTCCTCCCGGGGAGGGAGAGAAAAACTGTTTTTT. This chain links TRBV7-9 with TRBJ1-4; no definite D call. The CDR3 spans 14 residues. Germline CDR1 SEHNR, CDR2 FQNEAQ (reference sequence). V lost 8 bases to trimming and J lost 8 bases, with 18 bases between them.

The chain joins TRBV27 to TRBJ2-2; perhaps TRBD2 as D (5 bases). V dropped 6 bases and J dropped 4 bases, with 6 bases sitting between them. Germline V gives CDR1 MNHEY, CDR2 SMNVEV (reference sequence). This CDR3 has 12 residues. The CDR3 sequence: CASRRATGELFF. Written as DNA, the CDR3 is TGTGCCAGCAGGAGGGCCACCGGGGAGCTGTTTTTT.

The genes are TRBV18 and TRBJ2-2; 10 bases fit TRBD2. Germline V gene data show CDR1 as KGHSH and CDR2 as LQKENI. This CDR3 comprises 16 residues. V was clipped by 3 bases and J by 4 bases; unmatched bases: 5. The CDR3 DNA reads as TGTGCCAGCTCACCCCTGCCTAGCGGGAGCACCGGGGAGCTGTTTTTT. It specifies CASSPLPSGSTGELFF.

This clone came up a few times. V is TRBV5-1 and J is TRBJ1-3; D ambiguous. The V and J ends lost 4 bases and 0 bases respectively, with 14 bases between them. This CDR3 comprises 16 residues. Germline CDR1 reads SGHRS; CDR2 reads YFSETQ. CDR3 coding DNA: TGCGCCAGCAGCCCTGACACTTCCCGCTCTGGAAACACCATATATTTT. It is translated as CASSPDTSRSGNTIYF.

The chain has TRBV28 and TRBJ2-5, with a tentative D call TRBD1 (7 bases). Germline CDR1 is MDHEN and CDR2 is SYDVKM. The CDR3 loop spans 18 amino acids. Between the trimmed V and J ends, which lost 5 bases and 1 base, there was a span of 23 bases. In DNA form, the CDR3 reads TGTGCCAGCAGTCCATGGACAGGCGTTAGCGGAGGCCAAGAGACCCAGTACTTC. This gives the protein CASSPWTGVSGGQETQYF.

This chain uses TRBV5-1 with TRBJ2-1; 12 bases are shared with TRBD2. Germline CDR1 and CDR2: SGHRS and YFSETQ. The CDR3 totals 15 residues. Germline trimming cut 4 bases from V and 4 bases from J; bases unmatched to any gene: 3. CDR3 coding DNA: TGCGCCAGCAGCGGGCTAGCGGGGGGGTACAATGAGCAGTTCTTC. Translating gives CASSGLAGGYNEQFF.

This clone came up once. The chain joins TRBV11-1 to TRBJ1-1; 7 positions agree with TRBD1. The CDR3 length is 13 residues. Per germline, CDR1 SGHAT and CDR2 FQDESV (reference sequence). The junction had 7 bases not matched to a gene; V was cut back by 1 base and J by 11 bases. This CDR3 is CASSLDRGGEAFF. The CDR3 DNA reads as TGTGCCAGCAGCTTAGACAGGGGAGGAGAGGCTTTCTTT.

This clone was counted many times. Here the CDR3 DNA reads TGTGCCAGCGCACCCCTGGGGGCGAACGAGCAGTACTTC. Encoded protein: CASAPLGANEQYF. The rearrangement links TRBV27 to TRBJ2-7, with D possibly being TRBD1 (6 bases). Trimming took 8 bases from V and 5 from J, leaving 16 bases between them. Germline V lookup: CDR1 MNHEY, CDR2 SMNVEV (reference sequence). The CDR3 consists of 13 residues.

The chain joins TRBV11-2 to TRBJ2-5; TRBD1 matches at 8 bases. The germline V gene has CDR1 SGHAT and CDR2 FQNNGV. The CDR3 has 15 residues. V gave up 6 bases and J gave up 3 bases; unmatched junction bases: 9. CDR3 sequence reads: CASSLISTGEETQYF. DNA of the CDR3: TGTGCCAGCAGTCTAATATCGACAGGGGAAGAGACCCAGTACTTC.

The chain employs TRBV19 and TRBJ1-1; D is possibly TRBD1 (6 bases). Germline V lookup: CDR1 LNHDA, CDR2 SQIVND (reference sequence). This CDR3 region has 14 residues. V was clipped by 5 bases and J by 0 bases, with 10 bases between them. As DNA, the CDR3 is TGTGCCAGTAGTTGGACAGCCATGAACACTGAAGCTTTCTTT. Translation: CASSWTAMNTEAFF.

This clone was seen more than once but under ten times. V and J are TRBV9 and TRBJ2-2; D might be TRBD2 (5 bases). Germline lookup yields CDR1 SGDLS and CDR2 YYNGEE. The length of the CDR3 is 15 residues. Between the trimmed V and J ends, which lost 4 bases and 3 bases, there was a span of 13 bases. CDR3 DNA sequence: TGTGCCAGCAGCACCCTGGTCGGGGACACCGGGGAGCTGTTTTTT. This encodes CASSTLVGDTGELFF.

The rearrangement joins TRBV18 to TRBJ2-2, with 7 nucleotides matching TRBD1. The CDR3 runs 14 residues. J gave up 6 bases and V 6 bases, and 7 bases lay outside the gene matches. Germline lookup yields CDR1 KGHSH and CDR2 LQKENI. Here the CDR3 reads CASSQIDRAGELFF. The CDR3 region has the DNA TGTGCCAGCTCGCAAATCGACAGGGCCGGGGAGCTGTTTTTT.